Here is one TCR beta chain with its context. This entry comes from a study of radiation and T cells in renal cell carcinoma. Specified time point: blood 2 weeks post-SBRT. Treatment in this sample: 15 Gy SBRT to primary tumor, nephrectomy 4 weeks later. Serial blood draws occurred at baseline and 2 and 4 weeks post-SBRT. This renal cell carcinoma was of the clear cell type. Germline-derived CDR1 and CDR2 are WNHNN and SYGVQD (reference sequence). This CDR3 is built from 14 residues. Trimming took off 2 bases at V and 2 bases at J, with 6 bases between the two ends. Libraries were prepared by immunoSEQ multiplex PCR; TCRdb keeps only in-frame clonotypes and omits some of them. The data hold around 60,000 clones, with 70% to 80% observed a single time.

This TCR derives from a man aged 55 to 69 with renal cell carcinoma. The sequencing here drew on blood, taken from a patient whose treatment included radiotherapy and nephrectomy. This chain uses TRBV10-1 with TRBJ2-2; D is ambiguous. The CDR3 is CASSEGVNTGELFF. CDR3 sequence (DNA): TGCGCCAGCAGTGAGGGGGTAAACACCGGGGAGCTGTTTTTT.